This TCR beta chain was retrieved from a study of blood T cell repertoires in COVID-19. About the research overall: Sample material is recorded as cDNA or gDNA derived from T cells, B-cell-depleted T cells, or PBMCs.

Across 24 US areas, participants ranged in age from roughly 18 to 95 years. Participant-reported clinical history was the basis for cohort assignment. Two consecutive negative NP/OP PCR tests, clearance, or resolved symptoms defined Cohort 3 recovery. Germline lookup yields CDR1 MGHRA and CDR2 YSYEKL. The CDR3 spans 17 residues. V was shortened by 0 bases and J by 0 bases, with 14 bases between the two germline ends. Some clones are missing from TCRdb's copy, which holds only in-frame ones; the method was immunoSEQ multiplex PCR. The table includes 300,000 to 350,000 clones, 80% to 90% detected once. The chain is built from TRBV4-1 and TRBJ1-2; D gene unclear. This receptor was taken from a man aged 25-45 years who had recovered from COVID-19. The specimen was PBMCs or T cells enriched from blood (not recorded which). The CDR3 reads CASSQDAFGITNYGYTF. In DNA form, the CDR3 reads TGCGCCAGCAGCCAAGACGCCTTCGGGATAACTAACTATGGCTACACCTTC.